What follows are 27 T cell receptor beta chains derived from one specimen sequenced in a study of blood T cells in healthy people across ages. Primers used in a second PCR of roughly 6 to 12 cycles were a sample-barcoded 5' primer and a J-beta primer mix. TCRdb fed the 5' RACE reads into MiXCR, producing one record per CDR3 protein. The data hold hundreds of thousands of distinct CDR3 sequences, with 58% observed a single time. The source material was blood. Receptor source: a man aged 55 to 70 in good health.

The rearrangement joins TRBV5-4 to TRBJ2-5; D may be TRBD2 (6 bases). V gave up 6 bases and J gave up 3 bases, with 12 bases separating them. CDR3 length: 13 residues. Germline V CDR1 and CDR2: SGHNT, YYREEE (reference sequence). The CDR3 DNA sequence: TGTGCCAGCACGCGGGAATCCGAAGAGACCCAGTACTTC. Protein product: CASTRESEETQYF.

This chain links TRBV28 with TRBJ2-3, with 8 bases that match TRBD1. V was pared by 5 bases and J by 4 bases, with 5 bases of the junction left unmatched. The CDR3 is 14 residues long. Germline CDR1 and CDR2: MDHEN and SYDVKM. CDR3 sequence (DNA): TGTGCCAGCAGTCTCGCACAGGGGGCAGATACGCAGTATTTT. As protein: CASSLAQGADTQYF.

This clonotype occurred many times. This rearrangement joins TRBV6-1 to TRBJ1-2, with D hard to call. The CDR3 is made up of 10 amino acids. V was clipped by 7 bases and J by 6 bases, with 6 bases between them. From germline, CDR1 is MNHNS and CDR2 SASEGT. The CDR3 reads CASTYHGYTF. In DNA, the CDR3 is TGTGCCAGCACCTACCATGGCTACACCTTC.

V is TRBV6-1 and J is TRBJ2-1; 7 bases map to TRBD1. V dropped 6 bases and J dropped 8; count of bases not matched to a gene: 19. Germline V gene sequence: CDR1 MNHNS, CDR2 SASEGT. The CDR3 sequence is 17 residues long. The CDR3 DNA sequence: TGTGCCAGCAGGGGTTCTGGGCAGGGGGAGAGATTCGATGAGCAGTTCTTC. The encoded protein is CASRGSGQGERFDEQFF.

The rearrangement uses TRBV20-1 and TRBJ1-1; perhaps TRBD1 as D (5 bases). The length of the CDR3 is 16 residues. Germline assignment: CDR1 DFQATT and CDR2 SNEGSKA (reference sequence). The CDR3 loop is CRGQTTRGGANTEAFF. The CDR3 nucleotides are TGCAGGGGGCAGACGACAAGGGGCGGCGCGAACACTGAAGCTTTCTTT.

There are a few counts of this clonotype. The V call is TRBV29-1, the J call TRBJ2-3; D is unclear. CDR3 length equals 13 residues. Trimming took off 4 bases at V and 1 base at J, with 9 bases between the two ends. The germline V gene has CDR1 SQVTM and CDR2 ANQGSEA. The CDR3 here is CSVGIQRTDTQYF. The CDR3 DNA follows: TGCAGCGTTGGGATTCAGCGCACAGATACGCAGTATTTT.

On this clonotype itself: An end of the junction does not agree with germline; a read error may underlie this. The chain employs TRBV20-1 and TRBJ1-5; D ambiguous. CDR1 is DFQATT and CDR2 is SNEGSKA in the germline V gene (reference sequence). CDR3 length: 14 amino acids. CDR3 sequence (DNA): TGCAGTGCCAGGCCGTCGGGCCGCAATCGGCCCCAGCATTTT. Protein product: CSARPSGRNRPQHF.

The rearrangement links TRBV5-8 to TRBJ2-3, with 7 bases that match TRBD1. Germline CDR1 reads SGHTS; CDR2 reads YDEGEE. This CDR3 has 15 amino acids. J was trimmed by 3 bases and V by 2 bases; bases with no gene match: 6. In nucleotides, the CDR3 is TGTGCCAGCAGCTTTACAGGGGATGGGACAGATACGCAGTATTTT. As protein: CASSFTGDGTDTQYF.

This chain connects TRBV5-1 to TRBJ1-1; TRBD1 agrees at 7 bases. Unmatched junction bases numbered 16, after V lost 1 base and J lost 4 bases. This CDR3 region has 18 residues. CDR1 and CDR2 from the germline V gene are SGHRS and YFSETQ. As DNA, the CDR3 is TGCGCCAGCAGCTTGTTGGCTATCGACAGGACAGGTTCCACTGAAGCTTTCTTT. Its protein product is CASSLLAIDRTGSTEAFF.

This clonotype appeared a few times. This chain connects TRBV28 to TRBJ2-5; D possibly corresponds to TRBD1 (6 bases). This CDR3 comprises 14 residues. Per germline, CDR1 MDHEN and CDR2 SYDVKM. V was shortened by 3 bases and J by 3 bases, with 11 bases between the two germline ends. The CDR3 DNA reads as TGTGCCAGCAGTTTTTCGTGGACAGAAGAGACCCAGTACTTC. This sequence encodes CASSFSWTEETQYF.

V is TRBV5-1 and J is TRBJ2-4; the match to TRBD2 covers 11 bases. The DNA matches TRBJ2-7 better at its end, which makes the J call doubtful. The CDR3 has 14 amino acids. Germline CDR1 reads SGHRS; CDR2 reads YFSETQ. CDR3 DNA: TGCGCCAGCAGCTTCAATAGCGGGAGGGACGAGCAGTACTTC. Encoded protein: CASSFNSGRDEQYF.

This clonotype was detected a few times. The rearrangement uses TRBV10-3 and TRBJ1-2, with D possibly matching TRBD1 (6 bases). CDR1 and CDR2 (germline): ENHRY, SYGVKD. This CDR3 contains 14 residues. V shed 3 bases and J shed 4 bases, with 12 bases lying between them. CDR3 sequence reads: CAISDRTAIYGYTF. The CDR3, as DNA: TGTGCCATCAGTGACCGGACAGCCATCTATGGCTACACCTTC.

This rearrangement joins TRBV11-2 to TRBJ1-6; 9 bases align to TRBD1. The ends lost 5 bases at V and 10 bases at J; junction bases unmatched: 9. The germline V gene has CDR1 SGHAT and CDR2 FQNNGV. The CDR3 runs 15 residues. The CDR3 DNA reads TGTGCCAGCAGCGAACCGGGACAGGGTACCTCACCCCTCCACTTT. Its protein product is CASSEPGQGTSPLHF.

The chain employs TRBV6-1 and TRBJ1-2; TRBD1 is a possible D gene (6 bases). Trimming took off 3 bases at V and 4 bases at J, with 18 bases between the two ends. The CDR3 totals 16 residues. CDR1 is MNHNS and CDR2 is SASEGT in the germline V gene. The CDR3 region is CASSEGVWGGGYGYTF. DNA of the CDR3: TGTGCCAGCAGTGAGGGAGTGTGGGGGGGCGGCTATGGCTACACCTTC.

The chain has TRBV12-3 or TRBV12-4 and TRBJ2-5; D gene ambiguous. The CDR3 is made up of 11 amino acids. The ends were cut back, 6 bases at V and 9 bases at J, with 11 bases in the middle. CDR3 sequence reads: CASSNSLAQYF. CDR3 nucleotides: TGTGCCAGCAGCAACAGTCTGGCCCAGTACTTC.

The J gene is TRBJ1-2, the V gene TRBV20-1; tentative D call: TRBD1 (6 bases). Between the trimmed V and J ends, which lost 2 bases and 7 bases, there was a span of 26 bases. The CDR3 covers 17 residues. Germline CDR1 DFQATT, CDR2 SNEGSKA (reference sequence). The CDR3 spells CSARTGQPGTTPGGYTF. The CDR3 DNA is TGCAGTGCTAGAACCGGTCAGCCCGGGACAACTCCCGGTGGCTACACCTTC.

The chain is built from TRBV6-5 and TRBJ2-1, with 12 bases lining up with TRBD2. V dropped 2 bases and J dropped 7; count of bases not matched to a gene: 9. Per the germline V gene, CDR1 is MNHEY and CDR2 is SVGAGI. This CDR3 comprises 17 residues. In DNA, the CDR3 is TGTGCCAGCAGTTACCAGGCTAGCGGGGGGGCCTTTAATGAGCAGTTCTTC. The encoded protein is CASSYQASGGAFNEQFF.

The chain recombines TRBV2 with TRBJ1-2; 7 bases are shared with TRBD1. Germline CDR1 reads SNHLY; CDR2 reads FYNNEI. With V trimmed by 7 bases and J by 7 bases, 6 bases remained unmatched. The CDR3 is 12 residues long. CDR3 amino acids: CASKRTGVGYTF. As DNA, the CDR3 is TGTGCCAGCAAAAGAACAGGGGTTGGCTACACCTTC.

The rearrangement joins TRBV30 to TRBJ2-5; unclear D gene. The V and J ends lost 0 bases and 4 bases respectively, with 9 bases between them. Per germline, CDR1 GTSNPN and CDR2 SVGIG (reference sequence). This CDR3 comprises 13 residues. This CDR3 is CAWSVDIRETQYF. DNA of the CDR3: TGTGCCTGGAGTGTAGACATTCGAGAGACCCAGTACTTC.

The chain links TRBV20-1 to TRBJ2-3, with TRBD2 matching 12 bases. CDR1 and CDR2 (germline): DFQATT, SNEGSKA (reference sequence). The CDR3 covers 15 residues. Germline trimming cut 6 bases from V and 3 bases from J; bases unmatched to any gene: 7. The CDR3 sequence is CSALGTSGLTDTQYF. CDR3 sequence (DNA): TGCAGTGCGCTCGGGACTAGCGGGCTGACAGATACGCAGTATTTT.

The CDR3 DNA reads as TGTGCCAGCAGTCCTCGACTCCGCAATGAGCAGTTCTTC. It codes for CASSPRLRNEQFF. The chain is built from TRBV12-3 or TRBV12-4 and TRBJ2-1, with D uncertain. The CDR3 loop spans 13 amino acids. The ends were cut back, 5 bases at V and 6 bases at J, with 11 bases in the middle.

The chain is built from TRBV29-1 and TRBJ2-5; 8 bases are shared with TRBD1. V lost 7 bases to trimming and J lost 6 bases; unmatched junction nucleotides: 10. This CDR3 comprises 13 residues. Germline loops: CDR1 SQVTM, CDR2 ANQGSEA. The CDR3 DNA reads TGCAGCGGGATCGGACAGGGTTTACAGACCCAGTACTTC. This codes for CSGIGQGLQTQYF.

This clonotype was observed a few times. This rearrangement joins TRBV28 to TRBJ2-7, with 7 bases that match TRBD1. The germline V gene encodes CDR1 MDHEN and CDR2 SYDVKM. The CDR3 length is 15 residues. V lost 5 bases to trimming and J lost 0 bases; unmatched junction nucleotides: 7. The CDR3 spells CASSQSRDSSYEQYF. The CDR3 DNA is TGTGCCAGCAGTCAGTCTCGGGACAGCTCCTACGAGCAGTACTTC.

Notes on this clonotype: The junction and the germline gene differ at one end; a read error may be behind it. The chain carries TRBV12-3 or TRBV12-4 and TRBJ2-5; D unclear. The CDR3 contains 13 residues. CDR3 sequence: CASTLTARETQYF. The CDR3 DNA reads as TGTGCCAGCACTTTAACCGCCCGTGAGACCCAGTACTTC.

The rearrangement links TRBV20-1 to TRBJ2-7, with 9 nucleotides matching TRBD1. CDR3 length: 15 residues. Germline CDR1 is DFQATT and CDR2 is SNEGSKA (reference sequence). Germline trimming cut 5 bases from V and 3 bases from J; bases unmatched to any gene: 11. The CDR3, as DNA: TGCAGTGCTCGCGGAAGGACAGGGGCAAACTACGAGCAGTACTTC. It yields the protein CSARGRTGANYEQYF.

This clonotype was detected a few times. Mismatch with germline at one junction end may stem from a read error. J is TRBJ2-1 and V is TRBV6-2 or TRBV6-3; no reliable D call. The CDR3 sequence is 12 residues long. Germline loops: CDR1 MNHEY, CDR2 SVGEGT. DNA for the CDR3: TGTGCCAGCAGTTACATCTACGATGAGCAGTTCTTC. Its translation is CASSYIYDEQFF.

The genes are TRBV19 and TRBJ2-1; D ambiguous. The CDR3 is 14 residues long. Germline-derived CDR1 and CDR2 are LNHDA and SQIVND (reference sequence). The V gene lost 3 bases and the J gene lost 0 bases, with 6 bases spanning the gap. CDR3 nucleotide sequence: TGTGCCAGTAGTATGGGCTCCTCCTACAATGAGCAGTTCTTC. This encodes CASSMGSSYNEQFF.